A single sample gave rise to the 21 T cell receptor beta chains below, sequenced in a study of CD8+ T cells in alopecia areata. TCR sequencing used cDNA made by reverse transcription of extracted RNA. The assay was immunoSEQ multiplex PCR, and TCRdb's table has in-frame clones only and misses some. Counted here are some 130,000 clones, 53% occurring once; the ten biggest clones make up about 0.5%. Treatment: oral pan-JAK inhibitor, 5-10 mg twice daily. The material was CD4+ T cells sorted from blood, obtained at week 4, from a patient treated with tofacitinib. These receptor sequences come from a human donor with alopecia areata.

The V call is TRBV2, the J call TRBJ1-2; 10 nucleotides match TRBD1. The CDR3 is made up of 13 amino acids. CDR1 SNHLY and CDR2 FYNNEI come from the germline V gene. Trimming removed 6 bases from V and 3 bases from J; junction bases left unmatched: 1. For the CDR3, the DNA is TGTGCCAGCAGAGGGACAGGGGACTATGGCTACACCTTC. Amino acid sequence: CASRGTGDYGYTF.

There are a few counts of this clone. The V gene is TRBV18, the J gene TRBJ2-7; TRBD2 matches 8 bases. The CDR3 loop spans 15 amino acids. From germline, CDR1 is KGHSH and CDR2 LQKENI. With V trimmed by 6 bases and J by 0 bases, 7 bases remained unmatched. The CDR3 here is CASSQAGVLSYEQYF. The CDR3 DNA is TGTGCCAGCTCTCAAGCGGGAGTACTCTCCTACGAGCAGTACTTC.

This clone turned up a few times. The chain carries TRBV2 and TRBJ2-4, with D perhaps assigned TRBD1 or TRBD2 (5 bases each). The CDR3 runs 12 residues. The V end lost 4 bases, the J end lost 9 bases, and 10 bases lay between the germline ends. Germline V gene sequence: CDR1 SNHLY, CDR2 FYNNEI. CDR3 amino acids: CASSGGSGIQYF. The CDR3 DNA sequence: TGTGCCAGCAGTGGGGGGTCGGGCATTCAGTACTTC.

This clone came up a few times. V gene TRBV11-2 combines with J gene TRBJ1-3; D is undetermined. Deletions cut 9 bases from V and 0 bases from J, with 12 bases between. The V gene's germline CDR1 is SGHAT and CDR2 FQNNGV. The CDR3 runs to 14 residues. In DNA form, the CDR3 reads TGTGCCAGTGAGGGCTGGTTCTCTGGAAACACCATATATTTT. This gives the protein CASEGWFSGNTIYF.

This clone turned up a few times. CDR3 DNA sequence: TGTGCCAGTACTTGGGGACAGGGGGCGCGTAAACTGTTTTTT. Translating gives CASTWGQGARKLFF. This chain connects TRBV19 to TRBJ1-4; 12 nucleotides align to TRBD1. Germline V gives CDR1 LNHDA, CDR2 SQIVND (reference sequence). This CDR3 region has 14 residues. The junction had 8 bases not matched to a gene; V was cut back by 7 bases and J by 11 bases.

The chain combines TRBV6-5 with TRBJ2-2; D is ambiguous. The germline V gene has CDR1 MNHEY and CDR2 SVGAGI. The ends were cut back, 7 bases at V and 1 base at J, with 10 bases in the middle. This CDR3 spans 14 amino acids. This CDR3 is CASTRERNTGELFF. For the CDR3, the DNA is TGTGCCAGCACCCGTGAAAGGAACACCGGGGAGCTGTTTTTT.

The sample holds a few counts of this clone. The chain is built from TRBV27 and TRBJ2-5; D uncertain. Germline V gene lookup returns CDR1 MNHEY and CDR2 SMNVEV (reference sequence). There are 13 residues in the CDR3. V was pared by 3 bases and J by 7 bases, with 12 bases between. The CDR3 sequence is CASSFVESGTQYF. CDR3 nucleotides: TGTGCCAGCAGTTTCGTGGAGTCGGGGACCCAGTACTTC.

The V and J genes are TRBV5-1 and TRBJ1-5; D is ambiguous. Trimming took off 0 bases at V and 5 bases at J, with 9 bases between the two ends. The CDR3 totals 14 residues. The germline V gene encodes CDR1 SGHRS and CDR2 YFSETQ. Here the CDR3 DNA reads TGCGCCAGCAGCTTGGGCGGGAGTGATCAGCCCCAGCATTTT. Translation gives CASSLGGSDQPQHF. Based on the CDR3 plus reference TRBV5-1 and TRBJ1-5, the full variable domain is KAGVTQTPRYLIKTRGQQVTLSCSPISGHRSVSWYQQTPGQGLQFLFEYFSETQRNKGNFPGRFSGRQFSNSRSEMNVSTLELGDSALYLCASSLGGSDQPQHFGDGTRLSIL.

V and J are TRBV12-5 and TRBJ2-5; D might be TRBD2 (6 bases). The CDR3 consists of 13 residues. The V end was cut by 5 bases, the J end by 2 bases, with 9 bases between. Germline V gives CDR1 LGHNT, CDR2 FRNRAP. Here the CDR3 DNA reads TGTGCTAGTGGTCTGGGACTTCAAGAGACCCAGTACTTC. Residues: CASGLGLQETQYF.

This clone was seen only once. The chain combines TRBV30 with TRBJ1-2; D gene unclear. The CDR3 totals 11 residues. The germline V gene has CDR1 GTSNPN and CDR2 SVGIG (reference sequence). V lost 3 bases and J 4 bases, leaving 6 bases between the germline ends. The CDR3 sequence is CAWSKLYGYTF. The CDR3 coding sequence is TGTGCCTGGAGCAAACTCTATGGCTACACCTTC.

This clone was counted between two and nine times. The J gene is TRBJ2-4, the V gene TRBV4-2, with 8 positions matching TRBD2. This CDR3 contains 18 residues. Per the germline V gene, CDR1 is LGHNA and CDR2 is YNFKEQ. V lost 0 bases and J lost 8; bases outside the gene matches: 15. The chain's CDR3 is CASSQDGWASGLRDIQYF. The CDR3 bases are TGTGCCAGCAGCCAAGATGGTTGGGCTAGCGGGCTGCGGGACATTCAGTACTTC.

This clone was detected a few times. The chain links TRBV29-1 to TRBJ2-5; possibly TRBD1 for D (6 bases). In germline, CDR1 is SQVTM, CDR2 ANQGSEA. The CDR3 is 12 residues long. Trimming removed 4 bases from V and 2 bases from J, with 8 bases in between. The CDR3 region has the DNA TGCAGCGTTGGGACAGTTCAAGAGACCCAGTACTTC. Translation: CSVGTVQETQYF.

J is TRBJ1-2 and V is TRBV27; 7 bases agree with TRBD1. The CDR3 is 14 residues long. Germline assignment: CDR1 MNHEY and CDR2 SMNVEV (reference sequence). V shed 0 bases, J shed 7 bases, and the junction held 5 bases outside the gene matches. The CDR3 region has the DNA TGTGCCAGCAGTTTATCGACAGGGATGGCTGGCTACACCTTC. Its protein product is CASSLSTGMAGYTF.

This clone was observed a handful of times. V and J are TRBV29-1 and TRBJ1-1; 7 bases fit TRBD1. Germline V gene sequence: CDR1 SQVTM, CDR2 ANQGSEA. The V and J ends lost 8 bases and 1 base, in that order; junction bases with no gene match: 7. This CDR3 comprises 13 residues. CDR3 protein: CSSQDRPNTEAFF. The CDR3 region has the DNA TGCAGCTCTCAGGACAGGCCGAACACTGAAGCTTTCTTT.

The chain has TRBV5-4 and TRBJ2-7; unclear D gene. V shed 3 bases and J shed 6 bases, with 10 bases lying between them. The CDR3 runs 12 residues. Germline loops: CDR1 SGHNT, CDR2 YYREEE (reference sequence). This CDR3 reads CASSWPLSEQYF. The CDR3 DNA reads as TGTGCCAGCAGCTGGCCATTAAGCGAGCAGTACTTC.

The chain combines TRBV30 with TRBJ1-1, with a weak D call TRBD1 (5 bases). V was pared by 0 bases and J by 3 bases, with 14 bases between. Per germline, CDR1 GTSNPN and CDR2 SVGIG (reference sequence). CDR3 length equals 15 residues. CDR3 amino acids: CAWSVPGRGDTEAFF. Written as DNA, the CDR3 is TGTGCCTGGAGTGTACCGGGGCGCGGGGACACTGAAGCTTTCTTT.

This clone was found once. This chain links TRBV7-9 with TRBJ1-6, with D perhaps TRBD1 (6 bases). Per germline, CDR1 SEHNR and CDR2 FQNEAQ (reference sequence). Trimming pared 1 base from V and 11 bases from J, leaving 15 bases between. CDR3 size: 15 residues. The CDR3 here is CASSLGGQGNAPLHF. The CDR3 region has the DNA TGTGCCAGCAGCTTAGGGGGCCAGGGGAATGCACCCCTCCACTTT.

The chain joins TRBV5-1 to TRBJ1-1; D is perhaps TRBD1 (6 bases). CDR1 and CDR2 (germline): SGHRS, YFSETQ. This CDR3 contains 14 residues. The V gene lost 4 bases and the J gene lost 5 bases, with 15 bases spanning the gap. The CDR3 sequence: CASSLGQPITEAFF. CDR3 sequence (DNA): TGCGCCAGCAGCCTCGGACAGCCGATAACTGAAGCTTTCTTT. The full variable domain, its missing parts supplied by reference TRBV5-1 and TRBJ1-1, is KAGVTQTPRYLIKTRGQQVTLSCSPISGHRSVSWYQQTPGQGLQFLFEYFSETQRNKGNFPGRFSGRQFSNSRSEMNVSTLELGDSALYLCASSLGQPITEAFFGQGTRLTVV.

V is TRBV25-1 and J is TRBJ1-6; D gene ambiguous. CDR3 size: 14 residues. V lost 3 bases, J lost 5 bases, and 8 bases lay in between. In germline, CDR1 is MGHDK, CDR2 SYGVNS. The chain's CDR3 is CASSELLDNSPLHF. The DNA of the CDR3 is TGTGCCAGCAGTGAGCTTCTGGATAATTCACCCCTCCACTTT. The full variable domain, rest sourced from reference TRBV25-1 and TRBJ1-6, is EADIYQTPRYLVIGTGKKITLECSQTMGHDKMYWYQQDPGMELHLIHYSYGVNSTEKGDLSSESTVSRIRTEHFPLTLESARPSHTSQYLCASSELLDNSPLHFGNGTRLTVT.

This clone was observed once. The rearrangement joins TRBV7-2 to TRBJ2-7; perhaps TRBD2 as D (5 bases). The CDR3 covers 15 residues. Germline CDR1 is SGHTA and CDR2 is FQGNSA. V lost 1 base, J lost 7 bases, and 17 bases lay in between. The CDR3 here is CASSLVLDPRGEQYF. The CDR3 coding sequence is TGTGCCAGCAGCTTAGTTTTAGACCCACGAGGGGAGCAGTACTTC.

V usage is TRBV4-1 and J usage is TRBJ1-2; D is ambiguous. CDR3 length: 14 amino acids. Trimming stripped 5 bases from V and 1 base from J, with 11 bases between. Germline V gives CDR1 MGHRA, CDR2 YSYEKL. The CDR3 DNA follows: TGCGCCAGCAGCGACTTACGGGGTAACTATGGCTACACCTTC. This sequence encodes CASSDLRGNYGYTF.